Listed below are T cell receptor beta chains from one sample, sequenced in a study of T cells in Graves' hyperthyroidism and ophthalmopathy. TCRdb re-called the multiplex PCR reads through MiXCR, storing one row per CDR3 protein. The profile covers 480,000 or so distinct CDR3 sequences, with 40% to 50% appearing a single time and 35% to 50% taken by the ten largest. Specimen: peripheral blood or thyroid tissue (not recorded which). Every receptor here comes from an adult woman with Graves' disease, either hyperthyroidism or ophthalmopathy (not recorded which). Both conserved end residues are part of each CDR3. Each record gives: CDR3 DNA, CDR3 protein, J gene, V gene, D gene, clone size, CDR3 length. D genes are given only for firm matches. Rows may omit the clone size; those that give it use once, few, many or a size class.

CDR3nt: TGTGCCACCAATACCACCGGGACTAGCGACGAAAAACTGTTTTTT
CDR3aa: CATNTTGTSDEKLFF
j_gene: TRBJ1-4
v_gene: TRBV24-1
d_gene: .
abundance: .
len: 15

CDR3nt: TGTGCCAGCAGGGGCGGCAGGATCGCCTACGAGCAGTACTTC
CDR3aa: CASRGGRIAYEQYF
j_gene: TRBJ2-7
v_gene: TRBV2
d_gene: .
abundance: many
len: 14

CDR3nt: TGTGCCAGCAGTTGGGGTTCGGAAAAACTGTTTTTT
CDR3aa: CASSWGSEKLFF
j_gene: TRBJ1-4
v_gene: TRBV6-1
d_gene: .
abundance: many
len: 12

CDR3nt: TGTGCCATCAGTGAGTCCGGGACTAGCCTTCCCGGGGAGCTGTTTTTT
CDR3aa: CAISESGTSLPGELFF
j_gene: TRBJ2-2
v_gene: TRBV10-3
d_gene: TRBD2
abundance: many
len: 16

CDR3nt: TGTGCCATCAGTGGGCCAGCGGGAGTGGGCGAGACCCAGTACTTC
CDR3aa: CAISGPAGVGETQYF
j_gene: TRBJ2-5
v_gene: TRBV10-3
d_gene: TRBD2
abundance: .
len: 15

CDR3nt: TGTGCCAGCAACGCACCAGGACAGGGTTGGTACGAGCAGTACTTC
CDR3aa: CASNAPGQGWYEQYF
j_gene: TRBJ2-7
v_gene: TRBV12-3/TRBV12-4
d_gene: TRBD1
abundance: once
len: 15

CDR3nt: TGTGCCAGCAGTGAAGCCGGAGTAGCGGGGGGTGCCGGGGAGCTGTTTTTT
CDR3aa: CASSEAGVAGGAGELFF
j_gene: TRBJ2-2
v_gene: TRBV2
d_gene: TRBD2
abundance: few
len: 17

CDR3nt: TGCAGTGCTAGAGATTGGGCTAGCGTCCCCACAGATACGCAGTATTTT
CDR3aa: CSARDWASVPTDTQYF
j_gene: TRBJ2-3
v_gene: TRBV20-1
d_gene: .
abundance: few
len: 16

CDR3nt: .
CDR3aa: CASSFYICSVNRLANTEAFF
j_gene: TRBJ1-1
v_gene: TRBV14
d_gene: .
abundance: few
len: 20

CDR3nt: TGTGCCAACCCGACTTCCAGGGGGACTGAAGCTTTCTTT
CDR3aa: CANPTSRGTEAFF
j_gene: TRBJ1-1
v_gene: TRBV15
d_gene: TRBD1
abundance: few
len: 13

CDR3nt: TGCAGCGTCGGGACAAACTCTGGAAACACCATATATTTT
CDR3aa: CSVGTNSGNTIYF
j_gene: TRBJ1-3
v_gene: TRBV29-1
d_gene: .
abundance: many
len: 13

CDR3nt: TGTGCCAGCACCGGGACTCCTCCTATTTACGAGCAGTACTTC
CDR3aa: CASTGTPPIYEQYF
j_gene: TRBJ2-7
v_gene: TRBV28
d_gene: .
abundance: .
len: 14

CDR3nt: TGCAGCGTAGCAACAGGGTTACGTGAAAAACTGTTTTTT
CDR3aa: CSVATGLREKLFF
j_gene: TRBJ1-4
v_gene: TRBV29-1
d_gene: .
abundance: .
len: 13

CDR3nt: TGTGCCAGCAGGGGGACCGGCCTCCGGAATGAAAAACTGTTTTTT
CDR3aa: CASRGTGLRNEKLFF
j_gene: TRBJ1-4
v_gene: TRBV7-9
d_gene: .
abundance: .
len: 15

CDR3nt: TGCAGTGCTAGCCCGGACTCCGCGAACACCGGGGACGATGGCTACACCTTC
CDR3aa: CSASPDSANTGDDGYTF
j_gene: TRBJ1-2
v_gene: TRBV20-1
d_gene: .
abundance: .
len: 17

CDR3nt: TGTGCCAGCAGCTGGACTAGCGGGTTTCAAGAGACCCAGTACTTC
CDR3aa: CASSWTSGFQETQYF
j_gene: TRBJ2-5
v_gene: TRBV7-9
d_gene: TRBD2
abundance: many
len: 15

CDR3nt: TGTGCCAGCAGTGAAGCCTTAGGCAATGAGCAGTTCTTC
CDR3aa: CASSEALGNEQFF
j_gene: TRBJ2-1
v_gene: TRBV2
d_gene: .
abundance: .
len: 13

CDR3nt: TGCGCCAGCAGCTTGGACGCGACAGGGGTAAAGGGGGAGCAGTACTTC
CDR3aa: CASSLDATGVKGEQYF
j_gene: TRBJ2-7
v_gene: TRBV5-1
d_gene: TRBD1
abundance: many
len: 16

CDR3nt: TGTGCCACCAGTGATTTCGGAGGGGGACAAGAGACCCAGTACTTC
CDR3aa: CATSDFGGGQETQYF
j_gene: TRBJ2-5
v_gene: TRBV24-1
d_gene: .
abundance: few
len: 15

CDR3nt: TGCAGTGCTAGAGCAATCTCAGCGGGAGGGTCCGAGCAGTACTTC
CDR3aa: CSARAISAGGSEQYF
j_gene: TRBJ2-7
v_gene: TRBV20-1
d_gene: TRBD2
abundance: few
len: 15

CDR3nt: TGCAGTGTAGAGTCCGGGACAGGGAACACCGGGGAGCTGTTTTTT
CDR3aa: CSVESGTGNTGELFF
j_gene: TRBJ2-2
v_gene: TRBV20-1
d_gene: TRBD1
abundance: .
len: 15

CDR3nt: TGCAATGCTAGAGGGTCGCTAGTTGAAGCTTTCTTT
CDR3aa: CNARGSLVEAFF
j_gene: TRBJ1-1
v_gene: TRBV20-1
d_gene: .
abundance: .
len: 12

CDR3nt: TGTGCCAGCAGCTTAGGTCCAGGGGCTGGGGCCAACGTCCTGACTTTC
CDR3aa: CASSLGPGAGANVLTF
j_gene: TRBJ2-6
v_gene: TRBV7-2
d_gene: .
abundance: .
len: 16

CDR3nt: TGTGCCAGCAGCTTAGCTGCCCAGGGTCGGGCCGGGGAGCTGTTTTTT
CDR3aa: CASSLAAQGRAGELFF
j_gene: TRBJ2-2
v_gene: TRBV7-8
d_gene: .
abundance: many
len: 16

CDR3nt: TGTGCCAGCAGTTCCCGCGGGACTATAATAACTGAAGCTTTCTTT
CDR3aa: CASSSRGTIITEAFF
j_gene: TRBJ1-1
v_gene: TRBV6-5
d_gene: .
abundance: few
len: 15

CDR3nt: .
CDR3aa: CSVGVAGGAVEQSF
j_gene: TRBJ2-1
v_gene: TRBV29-1
d_gene: .
abundance: once
len: 14

CDR3nt: TGCAGCGTACCCCGACTAGCGGGTCTCGAGCAGTACTTC
CDR3aa: CSVPRLAGLEQYF
j_gene: TRBJ2-7
v_gene: TRBV29-1
d_gene: TRBD2
abundance: .
len: 13

CDR3nt: TGTGCCAGCAGTGTCCGGGACATGGGCGTCTACGAGCAGTACTTC
CDR3aa: CASSVRDMGVYEQYF
j_gene: TRBJ2-7
v_gene: TRBV6-1
d_gene: .
abundance: .
len: 15

CDR3nt: TGTGCCAGCAGCTTACCGGGCGAGGGTTCACCCCTCCACTTT
CDR3aa: CASSLPGEGSPLHF
j_gene: TRBJ1-6
v_gene: TRBV7-9
d_gene: .
abundance: few
len: 14

CDR3nt: TGCAGCGTTGACTCAGGGGGCATCTATGGCTACACCTTC
CDR3aa: CSVDSGGIYGYTF
j_gene: TRBJ1-2
v_gene: TRBV29-1
d_gene: TRBD1
abundance: once
len: 13

CDR3nt: TGCGCCAGCAGCTGGGCATGGCGGGGGGTGAGATATGGCTACACCTTC
CDR3aa: CASSWAWRGVRYGYTF
j_gene: TRBJ1-2
v_gene: TRBV5-1
d_gene: .
abundance: few
len: 16

CDR3nt: TGTGCCAGCAGCAGCACGACAGGGCTTTCCGGCTATGGCTACGCCTTC
CDR3aa: CASSSTTGLSGYGYAF
j_gene: TRBJ1-2
v_gene: TRBV7-9
d_gene: TRBD1
abundance: .
len: 16

CDR3nt: TGTGCCAGCTCACGGGACAGGGGCCAAGAGACCCAGTACTTC
CDR3aa: CASSRDRGQETQYF
j_gene: TRBJ2-5
v_gene: TRBV18
d_gene: TRBD1
abundance: few
len: 14

CDR3nt: TGCGCCAGCAGCTTGTTTAGCGCGCGAACCTACGAGCAGTACTTC
CDR3aa: CASSLFSARTYEQYF
j_gene: TRBJ2-7
v_gene: TRBV5-1
d_gene: .
abundance: .
len: 15

CDR3nt: TGTGCCAGCAGTCGGAGGGACAATCAGCCCCAGCATTTT
CDR3aa: CASSRRDNQPQHF
j_gene: TRBJ1-5
v_gene: TRBV9
d_gene: .
abundance: .
len: 13

CDR3nt: TGTGCCATCAGCTCGCGGGGGTTCGTTGAGACCCAGTACTTC
CDR3aa: CAISSRGFVETQYF
j_gene: TRBJ2-5
v_gene: TRBV10-3
d_gene: TRBD2
abundance: .
len: 14